The T cell receptor beta chain under discussion was sequenced for a study of T cells after yellow fever vaccination. Study-wide results and limits: Although the secondary response was weaker, it peaked faster, at day 5 versus 15. Once the booster was given, most primary-vaccination clones reappeared, at just under 98% for CD4 and over 70% for CD8. CD4 and CD8 compartments shared a small share of clonotypes, likely from convergent recombination.

The CDR3 is made up of 15 amino acids. The V gene's germline CDR1 is SGHNT and CDR2 YYREEE (reference sequence). Trimming took off 4 bases at V and 2 bases at J, with 15 bases between the two ends. In making TCR cDNA, 5'RACE template switching added a universal primer site and UMIs to it. One entry per CDR3 protein results from TCRdb running MiXCR on the 5' RACE reads. This repertoire shows hundreds of thousands of distinct CDR3 sequences, approximately 13% found once; its top ten account for around 15%. Regarding this clonotype: Its specificity is unknown.

The specimen comprised PBMCs, sampled on the day of the yellow fever booster vaccination. The chain combines TRBV5-4 with TRBJ1-2; D remains ambiguous. This clonotype originated in a man aged 25-45 years who received the YFV17D yellow fever vaccine. This chain's CDR3 is CASSQAGAANYGYTF. Here the CDR3 DNA reads TGTGCCAGCAGCCAGGCCGGTGCAGCGAACTATGGCTACACCTTC.